This TCR beta chain was identified during a study of T cell changes during pregnancy in multiple sclerosis (dated by TCRdb to the late 2010s). For the wider study: The study looked at changes in the T cell repertoire across pregnancy in women with multiple sclerosis.

Measured from the cysteine to the phenylalanine, the CDR3 is 14 residues long. CDR3 DNA only is kept here, 42 bases in frame from base 1. Based on the germline V gene, the CDR1 and CDR2 sequences are SGHTA and FQGNSA. The V and J ends are trimmed by 5 bases and 6 bases, leaving 14 bases between them. About this clone itself: Its specific antigen is unknown. No clone much larger than this one lies a single base away; base qualities are absent.

The method was the immunoSEQ multiplex PCR assay. Imported from immuneACCESS, the table was reduced by TCRdb to in-frame sequences with V and J called. These copies leave out some clones; in studies compared against another copy, an unresolved V gene accounts for under half, and the cause of the remainder is not known. The sample table holds tens of thousands of clones, of which around 90% were seen once. In total, the top ten clones hold around 0.77% of the sample. This clonotype was sampled from a female donor in good health, enrolled as a control in a pregnancy study. The chain joins TRBV7-2 to TRBJ1-5; too little of a D gene remains to name it. This specimen was CD4+ T cells from peripheral blood mononuclear cells, taken in the first trimester of pregnancy. The CDR3 region has the sequence CASSPRQEAQPQHF. At the DNA level, the sequence is TGTGCCAGCAGCCCCCGGCAGGAGGCTCAGCCCCAGCATTTT.